A single T cell receptor (beta chain) is shown here with its context. The data originate from a study of blood T cell repertoires in COVID-19. Whole-study context: Samples taken during acute and convalescent COVID-19 were collected in the United States, Italy and Spain. The cDNA or gDNA used as material had been derived from T cells, B-cell-depleted T cells, or PBMCs.

As processed by the authors: Amplification of reference gene primers was used by the study to estimate nucleated cell counts. Produced via immunoSEQ multiplex PCR; TCRdb's table is partial and in-frame only. The V and J calls and clone size were taken over from that table, and D and trimming were inferred from the DNA. The repertoire holds hundreds of thousands of clones, about 89% seen once, with about 8% in the top ten. The sample taken for sequencing was peripheral blood. The origin of this receptor is a woman in her 50s who had recovered from COVID-19.

CDR3 loop: CASSQDITLVGSKAFF. The CDR3, as DNA: TGCGCCAGCAGCCAAGATATCACGCTTGTGGGGAGTAAAGCTTTCTTT. The genes are TRBV4-3 and TRBJ1-1; D remains unclear. Between the trimmed V and J ends, which lost 0 bases and 9 bases, there was a span of 20 bases. Germline CDR1 reads LGHNA; CDR2 reads YSLEER. The length of the CDR3 is 16 residues.